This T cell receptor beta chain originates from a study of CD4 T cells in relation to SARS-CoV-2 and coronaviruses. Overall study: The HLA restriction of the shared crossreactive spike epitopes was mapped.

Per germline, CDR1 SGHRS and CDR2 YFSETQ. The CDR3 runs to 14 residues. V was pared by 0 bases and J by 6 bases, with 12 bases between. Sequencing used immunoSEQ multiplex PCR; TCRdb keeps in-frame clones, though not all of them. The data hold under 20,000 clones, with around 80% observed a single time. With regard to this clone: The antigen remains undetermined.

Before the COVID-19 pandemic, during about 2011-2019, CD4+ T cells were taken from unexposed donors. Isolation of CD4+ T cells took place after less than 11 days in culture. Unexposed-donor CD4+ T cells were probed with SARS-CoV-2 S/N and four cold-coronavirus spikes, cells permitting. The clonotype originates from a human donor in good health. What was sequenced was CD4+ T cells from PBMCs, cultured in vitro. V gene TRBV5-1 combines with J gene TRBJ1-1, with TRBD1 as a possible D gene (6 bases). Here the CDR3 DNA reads TGCGCCAGCAGCTTGGACAGGGCGTGGGCTGAAGCTTTCTTT. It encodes CASSLDRAWAEAFF.